The sequence of this T cell receptor beta chain was determined in a study of blood T cell repertoires in COVID-19. Study information: The United States, Italy and Spain supplied acute and convalescent COVID-19 samples. Nucleic acid was either cDNA or gDNA, and it came from T cells, B-cell-depleted T cells, or PBMCs.

Assay used: immunoSEQ multiplex PCR; TCRdb lists only in-frame clones, some missing. In the table there are approximately 190,000 clones, 80% to 95% of which are singletons. Germline V gene data show CDR1 as SGHTA and CDR2 as FQGNSA. V was cut by 5 bases and J by 3 bases, with 14 bases left in between. The CDR3 spans 15 residues. The specimen was peripheral blood. This chain joins TRBV7-2 and TRBJ1-3; D is perhaps TRBD1 (6 bases). The clonotype originates from a man aged 50-59 years with acute or convalescent COVID-19. In DNA, the CDR3 is TGTGCCAGCAGCCCATTACAGGGTCTTGGAAACACCATATATTTT. Its protein product is CASSPLQGLGNTIYF.